Listed below are T cell receptor beta chains from one sample, sequenced in a study of PD-1 blockade in mismatch repair-deficient tumors. This table comes from immunoSEQ multiplex PCR, and its TCRdb copy is limited to in-frame clones, with some not included. The table has around 40,000 clones, 80% to 85% seen once; the top ten hold about 1.1%. The material was PBMCs, obtained approximately 41 weeks after starting pembrolizumab. The receptors shown here come from an adult with mismatch repair-deficient cancer. Each CDR3 is given with its conserved first and last residue. The D gene is left open where the match is weak.

TRBV13	.	CASSLVKGGKLFF
TRBV14	.	CASSQDVNSLNTGELFF
TRBV9	.	CASSATPGQGGHWAEAFF
TRBV6-1	TRBD1	CASSEARDRGPSYNEQFF
TRBV2	.	CASSLNSRTDTQYF
TRBV9	TRBD2	CASSVGAGAYTGELFF
TRBV18	TRBD1	CASSPSQQGASGYTF
TRBV28	TRBD1	CASSFSRQGVILSSYEQYF
TRBV27	TRBD1	CASSGNRGRRGGYTF
TRBV10-3	TRBD1	CAIRSSAGQGEFGYTF
TRBV4-2	TRBD2	CASSQDPWGLAGEGGETQYF
TRBV7-3	.	CASSLTVGGSGANVLTF
TRBV9	TRBD1	CASSVALGTADTQYF
TRBV30	.	CAWSKAGDYGYTF
TRBV5-1	TRBD1	CASSPEGQGRSEAFF
TRBV19	TRBD2	CASRSGGSLPEQFF
TRBV9	TRBD2	CASSRGLPVTDTQYF
TRBV14	TRBD1	CASSRDRGPRNEQFF
TRBV2	.	CASLGTPDTEAFF
TRBV18	.	CASSPPLGTHYGYTF
TRBV5-8	.	CASSLALDTQYF
TRBV14	TRBD1	CASRKTGSNTIYF